Below, 18 T cell receptor beta chains from the same sample are listed, as sequenced in a study of control samples from healthy donors and cancer patients. The assay was immunoSEQ multiplex PCR, and TCRdb's table has in-frame clones only and misses some. The repertoire includes some 140,000 clones, about nine tenths of them detected once, and approximately 7.5% sits in the top ten. The sequenced material came from PBMCs. The source of these receptors is a man aged 50 to 59 with head and neck cancer.

The V and J genes are TRBV7-9 and TRBJ1-6, with TRBD1 matching over 8 bases. Per germline, CDR1 SEHNR and CDR2 FQNEAQ (reference sequence). J gave up 5 bases and V 4 bases, and 7 bases lay outside the gene matches. This CDR3 comprises 16 residues. The CDR3, as DNA: TGTGCCAGCAGCTACGCGCTGGGACAGGATAATTCACCCCTCCACTTT. Translated, it gives CASSYALGQDNSPLHF.

J is TRBJ1-5 and V is TRBV5-6, with D possibly matching TRBD1 (6 bases). Germline V CDR1 and CDR2: SGHDT, YYEEEE. The CDR3 covers 13 residues. With 4 bases removed from V and 4 bases from J, the gap between germline ends came to 9 bases. The CDR3 sequence is CASSVDRNQPQHF. DNA of the CDR3: TGTGCCAGCAGCGTGGACAGAAATCAGCCCCAGCATTTT.

The chain joins TRBV6-6 to TRBJ1-2; D call uncertain. Trimming stripped 6 bases from V and 0 bases from J, with 8 bases between. The CDR3 runs 13 residues. Germline CDR1 MNHNY, CDR2 SVGAGI (reference sequence). For the CDR3, the DNA is TGTGCCAGCAGCGAACAAGCTAACTATGGCTACACCTTC. It codes for CASSEQANYGYTF.

Here the CDR3 DNA reads TGCGCCAGCAGCCCTGGACAGGGGGCGAGGGAGACCCAGTACTTC. It is translated as CASSPGQGARETQYF. The chain employs TRBV5-1 and TRBJ2-5; 11 bases are shared with TRBD1. Losses at the gene ends were 4 bases for V and 5 bases for J; bases not matched to a gene: 7. Per the germline V gene, CDR1 is SGHRS and CDR2 is YFSETQ. The CDR3 has 15 residues.

This clone was counted once. The chain couples TRBV9 to TRBJ1-1; D is unresolved. The V gene's germline CDR1 is SGDLS and CDR2 YYNGEE. The V and J ends lost 4 bases and 3 bases respectively, with 7 bases between them. The CDR3 has 12 amino acids. The CDR3 loop reads CASSPLDTEAFF. DNA of the CDR3: TGTGCCAGCAGCCCCCTGGACACTGAAGCTTTCTTT.

The chain couples TRBV11-2 to TRBJ2-1, with 7 bases aligning to TRBD2. The trim removed 5 bases at V and 1 base at J, leaving 14 bases unmatched. CDR3 length equals 18 residues. CDR1 and CDR2 from the germline V gene are SGHAT and FQNNGV. CDR3 nucleotides: TGTGCCAGCAGCCTCCGGGGAGGGGAGGTTTTTTCCTACAATGAGCAGTTCTTC. This gives the protein CASSLRGGEVFSYNEQFF.

The V and J genes are TRBV9 and TRBJ2-1, with TRBD2 matching over 9 bases. The germline V gene encodes CDR1 SGDLS and CDR2 YYNGEE. Trimming cost V 8 bases and J 7 bases; bases outside gene matches: 4. The CDR3 is 12 amino acids. The CDR3 DNA reads TGTGCCAGTGGACTAGCGCCAAATGAGCAGTTCTTC. It is translated as CASGLAPNEQFF.

This chain joins TRBV19 and TRBJ1-5; D unclear. Deletions cut 2 bases from V and 7 bases from J, with 9 bases between. The V gene's germline CDR1 is LNHDA and CDR2 SQIVND (reference sequence). The CDR3 sequence is 13 residues long. CDR3 residues: CASSIKGNQPQHF. Here the CDR3 DNA reads TGTGCCAGTAGTATAAAAGGGAACCAGCCCCAGCATTTT.

The chain recombines TRBV5-1 with TRBJ1-2; D call uncertain. This CDR3 contains 13 residues. Trimming stripped 3 bases from V and 8 bases from J, with 14 bases between. CDR1 and CDR2 from the germline V gene are SGHRS and YFSETQ. CDR3 coding DNA: TGCGCCAGCAGCTCGGACGGGCCGCGGGGCTACACCTTC. This encodes CASSSDGPRGYTF. Combining the CDR3 with reference TRBV5-1 and TRBJ1-2 gives the whole variable domain KAGVTQTPRYLIKTRGQQVTLSCSPISGHRSVSWYQQTPGQGLQFLFEYFSETQRNKGNFPGRFSGRQFSNSRSEMNVSTLELGDSALYLCASSSDGPRGYTFGSGTRLTVV.

This rearrangement joins TRBV9 to TRBJ1-2; possible D gene TRBD1, 5 bases. The ends were cut back, 0 bases at V and 4 bases at J, with 10 bases in the middle. Per germline, CDR1 SGDLS and CDR2 YYNGEE. The CDR3 sequence is 14 residues long. The chain's CDR3 is CASSVGEGTYGYTF. CDR3 DNA: TGTGCCAGCAGCGTAGGTGAGGGGACCTATGGCTACACCTTC.

The rearrangement joins TRBV9 to TRBJ1-1; D is undetermined. The CDR3 is 13 residues long. The germline V gene has CDR1 SGDLS and CDR2 YYNGEE. The V end was cut by 5 bases, the J end by 7 bases, with 15 bases between. CDR3 sequence (DNA): TGTGCCAGCAGTGCCTTTACCCGCGATGAAGCTTTCTTT. It translates to CASSAFTRDEAFF.

The CDR3 sequence: CASSPPGLTEAFF. The CDR3 DNA follows: TGTGCCAGCAGCCCCCCGGGGCTCACTGAAGCTTTCTTT. This chain connects TRBV6-6 to TRBJ1-1; D is possibly TRBD1 (5 bases). This CDR3 region has 13 residues. Germline values: CDR1 MNHNY, CDR2 SVGAGI (reference sequence). V was cut by 6 bases and J by 4 bases, with 12 bases left in between.

This clone was counted only a few times. This chain uses TRBV2 with TRBJ2-1, with 9 bases that match TRBD2. There are 15 residues in the CDR3. With 4 bases clipped from V and 8 bases from J, the junction kept 9 bases outside the gene matches. The germline gives CDR1 SNHLY, CDR2 FYNNEI. The CDR3 protein is CASSVEAGGMYEQFF. Written as DNA, the CDR3 is TGTGCCAGCAGTGTTGAAGCGGGGGGTATGTATGAGCAGTTCTTC.

The chain recombines TRBV5-1 with TRBJ2-1, with D uncertain. Germline-derived CDR1 and CDR2 are SGHRS and YFSETQ. The ends were cut back, 4 bases at V and 8 bases at J, with 10 bases in the middle. This CDR3 has 12 residues. CDR3 region: CASSVSLDEQFF. CDR3 DNA sequence: TGCGCCAGCAGCGTATCTCTGGATGAGCAGTTCTTC.

This chain connects TRBV6-5 to TRBJ2-1; 9 bases align to TRBD1. Germline lookup yields CDR1 MNHEY and CDR2 SVGAGI. V trimming: 6 bases; J trimming: 6 bases; junction bases outside the gene matches: 3. The CDR3 totals 13 residues. CDR3 nucleotide sequence: TGTGCCAGCAGAGGGACAGGGATCAATGAGCAGTTCTTC. Translation gives CASRGTGINEQFF.

The chain employs TRBV5-1 and TRBJ2-3; maybe TRBD1 (6 bases). This CDR3 has 15 residues. V shed 4 bases and J shed 6 bases, with 18 bases lying between them. Germline lookup yields CDR1 SGHRS and CDR2 YFSETQ. The CDR3 DNA follows: TGCGCCAGCAGCATGACAGGAAACCTCGCGGATACGCAGTATTTT. Translating gives CASSMTGNLADTQYF.

This rearrangement joins TRBV12-3 or TRBV12-4 to TRBJ2-5; D ambiguous. V gave up 2 bases and J gave up 2 bases, with 6 bases separating them. The length of the CDR3 is 13 residues. Here the CDR3 reads CASSLQQQETQYF. The CDR3 DNA reads as TGTGCCAGCAGTTTACAGCAGCAAGAGACCCAGTACTTC.

The chain recombines TRBV11-2 with TRBJ2-5; perhaps TRBD2 as D (5 bases). V lost 1 base and J lost 5, with 8 bases in between. The CDR3 covers 13 residues. Germline V lookup: CDR1 SGHAT, CDR2 FQNNGV. The CDR3, as DNA: TGTGCCAGCAGCTTAGGACTATTGGAGACCCAGTACTTC. Protein sequence: CASSLGLLETQYF.